This T cell receptor beta chain originates from a study of response to subunit inactivated influenza vaccine (dated by TCRdb to 2016 to 2019). A note on the overall study: The study used deep quantitative T cell receptor repertoire profiling to track responses to a trivalent subunit inactivated influenza vaccine.

CDR1 and CDR2 are read off the germline V gene (reference sequence) as SGHAT and FQDESV. V and J are truncated by 5 bases and 2 bases respectively, leaving an intervening sequence of 28 bases. Its CDR3 holds 20 amino acids, cysteine through phenylalanine. Here the CDR3 DNA is all that survives: 60 bases in frame from base 1. To note about this clonotype: It lacks a known antigen. No base quality values were provided; no much bigger clone lies one nucleotide off.

What the study reported, not specific to this receptor: The authors suggested that each seasonal influenza vaccination may recruit only a limited number of new T cells.

Library preparation was by RT-PCR. Sequenced using an Illumina HiSeq 2500. Through fastp at Q25 and MiXCR, TCRdb rebuilt clones from the public reads, retaining in-frame beta chains. Every distinct CDR3 protein forms one entry, paired with its most common genes and DNA. The sample table holds almost 600,000 distinct CDR3 sequences, of which less than 15% were seen once. In total, the top ten clones hold over 8.5% of the sample. The receptor chain draws on TRBV11-1 and TRBJ2-1; the D element could tentatively be TRBD1 or TRBD2, as 5 bases agree for each. The sequence derives from a man aged 45-65 years who received an inactivated influenza vaccine. Donor details come from another sample of the same person, matched by shared clones. The sequencing here drew on PBMCs from blood, taken roughly 12 days after vaccination. The DNA is as follows: TGTGCCAGCAGCCCCAGTTTAAGGATTTGGCCAAGGGACCCCTACAATGAGCAGTTCTTC. Its translation reads: CASSPSLRIWPRDPYNEQFF.